This T cell receptor beta chain is drawn from a study of cytomegalovirus exposure and HLA in healthy donors. Germline CDR1 is LNHDA and CDR2 is SQIVND (reference sequence). This CDR3 spans 13 amino acids. V was shortened by 3 bases and J by 2 bases, with 7 bases between the two germline ends. The primer mix had 60 Vbeta and 13 Jbeta primers. Assay used: immunoSEQ multiplex PCR; TCRdb lists only in-frame clones, some missing. The sample holds over 120,000 clones, around 70% seen once. The receptor was isolated from a woman aged 60 to 75 in good health and CMV-seropositive. The sequenced sample consisted of PBMCs. The chain joins TRBV19 to TRBJ1-1, with TRBD1 as a possible D gene (5 bases). The CDR3 coding sequence is TGTGCCAGTAGTATGGGGCCAAACACTGAAGCTTTCTTT. Residues: CASSMGPNTEAFF.